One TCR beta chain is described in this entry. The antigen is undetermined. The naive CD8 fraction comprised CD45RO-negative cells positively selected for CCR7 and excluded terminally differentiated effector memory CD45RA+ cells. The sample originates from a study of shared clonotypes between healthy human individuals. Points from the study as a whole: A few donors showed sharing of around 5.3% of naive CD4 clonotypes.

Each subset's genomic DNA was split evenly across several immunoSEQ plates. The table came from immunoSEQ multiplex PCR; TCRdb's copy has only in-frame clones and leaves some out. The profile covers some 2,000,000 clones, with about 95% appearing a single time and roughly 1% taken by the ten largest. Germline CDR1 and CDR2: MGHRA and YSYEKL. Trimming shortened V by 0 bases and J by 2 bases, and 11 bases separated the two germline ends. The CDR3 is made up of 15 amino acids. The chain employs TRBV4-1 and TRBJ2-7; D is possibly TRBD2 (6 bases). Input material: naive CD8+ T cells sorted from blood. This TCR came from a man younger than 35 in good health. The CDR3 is CASSQDSWGAYEQYF. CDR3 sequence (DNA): TGCGCCAGCAGCCAAGATAGTTGGGGGGCCTACGAGCAGTACTTC.